This T cell receptor beta chain is drawn from a study of technical replicates of blood from several donors. The germline V gene encodes CDR1 MNHEY and CDR2 SMNVEV (reference sequence). The CDR3 is made up of 16 amino acids. Trimming removed 1 base from V and 4 bases from J; junction bases left unmatched: 5. Sequencing used immunoSEQ multiplex PCR; TCRdb keeps in-frame clones, though not all of them. The sample yields over 10,000 clones, just over 85% seen once. The chain carries TRBV27 and TRBJ2-3; 10 nucleotides agree with TRBD2. Sequenced sample: PBMCs. The source of this sequence is a human donor in good health. The CDR3 is CASSLWASGSADTQYF. Here the CDR3 DNA reads TGTGCCAGCAGTTTATGGGCTAGCGGGAGCGCAGATACGCAGTATTTT.